This TCR beta chain is drawn from a study of blood T cell repertoires in COVID-19 (dated by TCRdb to about 2020). Regarding the complete study: Samples covering the acute and convalescent phases of COVID-19 were provided by collaborators in the United States, Italy and Spain. Samples were obtained from the ongoing ImmuneRACE study (first 160 participants) and from about 1,300 subjects provided by 6 global collaborators. HLA class I and class II types, where available, came from metadata supplied by the sample provider rather than from assay-based typing. Sample metadata almost always included a de-identified subject ID, COVID-19 status, age in years and sex. The prospective study material was composed of cDNA or gDNA derived from T cells, B-cell-depleted T cells, or PBMCs. Deeply sampled blood TCRbeta repertoires from subjects exposed to, actively infected with, or recovered from COVID-19 were included in the dataset. The repertoires were released in a freely available public database meant as a resource for research on the immune response to SARS-CoV-2.

Each collaborating institution followed its own protocols to collect whole blood in K2EDTA tubes. For TCRbeta analysis, collaborator samples were shipped as frozen whole blood, as isolated PBMCs, or as DNA extracted from either sample type. Turning to this clone: Its antigen is currently not known. Base qualities are not recorded, but no much larger clone differs from it by a single base.

What the study reported, not specific to this receptor: The amount of clinical and demographic metadata varied by source and participant and was provided uncurated.

The CDR3 runs 15 amino acids, cysteine and phenylalanine included. The retained sequence is limited to the CDR3, 45 bases, with the frame set at the first base. CDR1 and CDR2 are drawn from the germline V gene (reference sequence): LGHDT, YNNKEL. At the junction V is shortened by 1 base and J by 2 bases, with 9 bases in between. TCRbeta CDR3 regions were amplified from genomic DNA by means of the immunoSEQ Assay, a bias-controlled multiplex PCR. The source study handled its data this way. The number of nucleated cells in each sample was estimated from the amplification of reference gene primers within the assay. Sequence reads were collapsed and filtered to measure the absolute abundance of every unique TCRbeta CDR3 rearrangement. For each sample, productive Simpson clonality was calculated as the square root of Simpson's diversity index over productive rearrangements. Held by TCRdb, this immuneACCESS table contains in-frame sequences only and omits some clones. Under half of the omission traces to an unresolved V gene where checked; the cause of the rest is unknown. Clone size and V and J calls were adopted from that table, with D and trimming inferred from the DNA. Across this sample there are around 170,000 clones, with roughly 84% seen only once. Of the sample, roughly an eighth falls within the top ten clones.

The chain links TRBV3-1 (or the pseudogene TRBV3-2) with TRBJ1-3; the D gene cannot be named for sure. The TCR comes from a man between 18 and 29 years old with active or convalescent COVID-19. The sequenced sample was peripheral blood. The CDR3 corresponds to CASSQGGNAGNTIYF. The nucleotides are TGTGCCAGCAGCCAAGGAGGGAACGCTGGAAACACCATATATTTT.